The 3 T cell receptor beta chains listed next were all sequenced from one sample in a study of blood T cell repertoires in COVID-19. Sequencing was performed with immunoSEQ multiplex PCR; in TCRdb, only in-frame clones are kept and a portion is missing. The table shows approximately 440,000 clones, with about 92% occurring only once. Sequencing input: PBMCs or T cells enriched from blood (not recorded which). These receptor sequences come from a man between 18 and 29 years old who had recovered from COVID-19.

This chain links TRBV7-2 with TRBJ2-3, with 7 positions matching TRBD2. Trimming cost V 1 base and J 2 bases; bases outside gene matches: 15. The CDR3 spans 19 residues. The germline CDR1 and CDR2 sequences are SGHTA and FQGNSA. The CDR3 region has the DNA TGTGCCAGCAGCTTAGGACCTTTCCCTAGCGGACTTAACACAGATACGCAGTATTTT. Its protein product is CASSLGPFPSGLNTDTQYF.

CDR3 region: CASSLEGAETQYF. In DNA, the CDR3 is TGTGCCAGCAGCTTGGAAGGGGCAGAGACCCAGTACTTC. The chain recombines TRBV5-4 with TRBJ2-5; a weak D match, TRBD1 (5 bases). CDR1 and CDR2 (germline): SGHNT, YYREEE (reference sequence). The CDR3 runs 13 residues. V was cut by 0 bases and J by 4 bases, with 7 bases left in between.

V and J are TRBV27 and TRBJ2-1, with TRBD2 identical over 13 bases. Germline V gene lookup returns CDR1 MNHEY and CDR2 SMNVEV (reference sequence). CDR3 length: 16 residues. J gave up 9 bases and V 5 bases, and 10 bases lay outside the gene matches. The CDR3 is CASSPGLAGQFGEQFF. The CDR3 DNA follows: TGTGCCAGCAGTCCGGGACTAGCGGGACAGTTTGGTGAGCAGTTCTTC.